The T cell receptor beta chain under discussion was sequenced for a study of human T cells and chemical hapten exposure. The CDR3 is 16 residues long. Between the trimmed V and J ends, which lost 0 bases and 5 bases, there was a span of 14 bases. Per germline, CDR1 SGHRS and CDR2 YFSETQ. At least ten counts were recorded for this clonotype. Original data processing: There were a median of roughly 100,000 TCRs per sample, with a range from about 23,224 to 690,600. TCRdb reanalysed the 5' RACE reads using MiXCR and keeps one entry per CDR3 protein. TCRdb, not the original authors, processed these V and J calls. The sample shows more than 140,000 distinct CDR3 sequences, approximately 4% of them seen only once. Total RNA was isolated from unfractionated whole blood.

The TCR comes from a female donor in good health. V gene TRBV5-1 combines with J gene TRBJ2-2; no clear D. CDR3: CASSLGPIYSTGELFF. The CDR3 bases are TGCGCCAGCAGCTTGGGTCCAATTTACTCTACCGGGGAGCTGTTTTTT.